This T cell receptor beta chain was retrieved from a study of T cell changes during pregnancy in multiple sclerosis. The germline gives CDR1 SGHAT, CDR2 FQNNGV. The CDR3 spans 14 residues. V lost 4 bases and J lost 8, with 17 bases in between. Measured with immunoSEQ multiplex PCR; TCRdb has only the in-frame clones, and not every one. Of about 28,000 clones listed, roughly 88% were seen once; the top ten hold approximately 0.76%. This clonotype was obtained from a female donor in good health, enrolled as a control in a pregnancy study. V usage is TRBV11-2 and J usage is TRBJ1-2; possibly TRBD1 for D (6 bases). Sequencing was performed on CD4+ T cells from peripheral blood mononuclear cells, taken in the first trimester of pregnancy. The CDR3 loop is CASSSGQRPGGYTF. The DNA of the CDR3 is TGTGCCAGCAGCTCCGGACAGAGGCCGGGAGGCTACACCTTC.